This T cell receptor beta chain derives from a study of cytomegalovirus exposure and HLA in healthy donors. It was with 60 Vbeta and 13 Jbeta primers that the PCR ran. Assay used: immunoSEQ multiplex PCR; TCRdb lists only in-frame clones, some missing. The sample includes 200,000 or so clones, 82% seen only once; the top ten take roughly 0.098%. Germline values: CDR1 MNHNS, CDR2 SASEGT. V shed 11 bases, J shed 4 bases, and the junction held 1 base outside the gene matches. The CDR3 sequence is 13 residues long. Sequenced sample: PBMCs. The rearrangement uses TRBV6-1 and TRBJ1-6; 11 bases match TRBD1. This clonotype was obtained from a boy aged 2-9 years in good health and CMV-seronegative. CDR3 region: CAGQGAYNSPLHF. The CDR3 coding sequence is TGTGCCGGACAGGGGGCGTATAATTCACCCCTCCACTTT.